Below are 25 T cell receptor beta chains sequenced from a single sample in a study of blood T cell repertoires in COVID-19. Some clones are missing from TCRdb's copy, which holds only in-frame ones; the method was immunoSEQ multiplex PCR. The sample lists 200,000 to 250,000 clones, just under 90% occurring once. Sequencing used peripheral blood. The receptors come from a man aged 25-45 years with COVID-19, enrolled during active disease.

The chain employs TRBV13 and TRBJ2-1, with TRBD2 matching 10 bases. CDR3 length: 16 residues. Trimming took 8 bases from V and 3 from J; bases not matched to a gene: 10. Looked up from germline, CDR1 is PRHDT and CDR2 is FYEKMQ (reference sequence). The CDR3 DNA reads TGTGCCAGCTCGAACTTAGCGGGAGGAGACTACAATGAGCAGTTCTTC. Amino acids: CASSNLAGGDYNEQFF.

The rearrangement links TRBV29-1 to TRBJ2-1, with D possibly being TRBD2 (6 bases). Trimming removed 4 bases from V and 4 bases from J, with 23 bases in between. CDR3 length: 17 residues. The germline gives CDR1 SQVTM, CDR2 ANQGSEA. As DNA, the CDR3 is TGCAGCGTTGGGACTGGAAAAAGACTAGGAGTGTACAATGAGCAGTTCTTC. It is translated as CSVGTGKRLGVYNEQFF.

This clone was counted once. The V gene is TRBV28, the J gene TRBJ2-7, with TRBD1 identical over 9 bases. V dropped 2 bases and J dropped 3; count of bases not matched to a gene: 5. CDR3 length equals 15 residues. Germline assignment: CDR1 MDHEN and CDR2 SYDVKM. The CDR3: CASSLGTGYNYEQYF. CDR3 sequence (DNA): TGTGCCAGCAGTTTAGGGACAGGGTATAACTACGAGCAGTACTTC.

The V and J genes are TRBV5-3 and TRBJ2-3; 8 bases align to TRBD2. TRBV5-3 has ORF status, its function being uncertain. The CDR3 has 11 residues. After removal of 5 bases from V and 11 bases from J, the junction contained 4 bases not matched to a gene. The CDR3 coding sequence is TGTGCCAGAAGTTTCAGCGGGGGGCAGTATTTT. Amino acids: CARSFSGGQYF.

The gene calls are TRBV5-1 and TRBJ2-7; D perhaps matches TRBD2 (6 bases). This CDR3 comprises 17 residues. The V gene lost 4 bases and the J gene lost 6 bases, with 26 bases spanning the gap. Germline CDR1 SGHRS, CDR2 YFSETQ. The CDR3 reads CASSPTSFQGVSSEQYF. The CDR3 nucleotides are TGCGCCAGCAGCCCCACTAGCTTCCAGGGAGTATCAAGCGAGCAGTACTTC.

V and J are TRBV28 and TRBJ2-3, with 9 bases matching TRBD1. Germline V gene sequence: CDR1 MDHEN, CDR2 SYDVKM. The CDR3 is made up of 16 amino acids. Germline trimming cut 8 bases from V and 0 bases from J; bases unmatched to any gene: 9. CDR3 DNA sequence: TGTGCCAGCTCCTCTGCTGGACAGGGGAGCACAGATACGCAGTATTTT. Its protein is CASSSAGQGSTDTQYF.

The rearrangement links TRBV18 to TRBJ1-1; 7 bases agree with TRBD1. In germline, CDR1 is KGHSH, CDR2 LQKENI. With 2 bases clipped from V and 10 bases from J, the junction kept 10 bases outside the gene matches. The CDR3 extends over 14 amino acids. The CDR3 region has the DNA TGTGCCAGCTCACCATCGACAGGGAGTCCTACAGCTTTCTTT. It encodes CASSPSTGSPTAFF.

This clone has a single count. The chain links TRBV11-2 to TRBJ2-5, with 10 positions matching TRBD2. The CDR3 contains 16 residues. Losses at the gene ends were 1 base for V and 2 bases for J; bases not matched to a gene: 4. The germline CDR1 and CDR2 sequences are SGHAT and FQNNGV. The chain's CDR3 is CASSLGSSGGQETQYF. The CDR3 DNA is TGTGCCAGCAGCTTAGGGAGTAGCGGGGGGCAAGAGACCCAGTACTTC.

The gene calls are TRBV5-6 and TRBJ1-3; TRBD1 matches 8 bases. The CDR3 consists of 18 residues. CDR1 is SGHDT and CDR2 is YYEEEE in the germline V gene. The V and J ends lost 2 bases and 0 bases, in that order; junction bases with no gene match: 10. This CDR3 reads CASSFNPPGGLSGNTIYF. CDR3 in DNA: TGTGCCAGCAGCTTTAATCCGCCAGGGGGCCTCTCTGGAAACACCATATATTTT.

The chain combines TRBV19 with TRBJ1-5, with TRBD1 as a possible D gene (5 bases). Germline CDR1 is LNHDA and CDR2 is SQIVND (reference sequence). The length of the CDR3 is 17 residues. The V and J ends lost 5 bases and 1 base respectively, with 18 bases between them. The CDR3 loop is CASSPRDGAWSNQPQHF. The CDR3 nucleotides are TGTGCCAGTAGTCCGCGAGATGGGGCATGGAGCAATCAGCCCCAGCATTTT.

The chain couples TRBV5-4 to TRBJ2-1, with 8 bases matching TRBD2. This CDR3 is built from 15 residues. V trimming: 4 bases; J trimming: 8 bases; junction bases outside the gene matches: 11. The V gene's germline CDR1 is SGHNT and CDR2 YYREEE (reference sequence). The CDR3 sequence: CASSTSGGVSDEQFF. The DNA for the CDR3 is TGTGCCAGCAGCACCTCGGGGGGGGTTAGCGATGAGCAGTTCTTC.

The rearrangement joins TRBV7-9 to TRBJ2-2; 8 bases agree with TRBD2. This CDR3 is 15 amino acids long. Germline-derived CDR1 and CDR2 are SEHNR and FQNEAQ (reference sequence). In DNA form, the CDR3 reads TGTGCTATCCAGCAAGCAGCGGGAGATACCGGGGAGCTGTTTTTT. Protein: CAIQQAAGDTGELFF.

This clone has just one count. V usage is TRBV4-1 and J usage is TRBJ1-2; TRBD1 aligns across 8 bases. Germline assignment: CDR1 MGHRA and CDR2 YSYEKL. Unmatched junction bases numbered 15, after V lost 4 bases and J lost 5 bases. This CDR3 has 17 residues. CDR3 amino acids: CASSPYVLGQGAYGYTF. The CDR3 region has the DNA TGCGCCAGCAGCCCTTACGTGCTCGGACAGGGTGCGTATGGCTACACCTTC.

This sequence joins TRBV28 and TRBJ1-1, with D possibly TRBD1 on 6 matching bases. The CDR3 extends over 14 amino acids. CDR1 and CDR2 (germline): MDHEN, SYDVKM. V lost 5 bases to trimming and J lost 2 bases, with 12 bases between them. The CDR3 loop reads CASSARGPNTEAFF. CDR3 DNA sequence: TGTGCCAGCAGTGCCAGGGGTCCTAACACTGAAGCTTTCTTT.

With regard to this clone: Other DNA sequences in the sample encode the same CDR3. V usage is TRBV18 and J usage is TRBJ1-1, with 7 bases aligning to TRBD1. V shed 3 bases, J shed 1 base, and the junction held 2 bases outside the gene matches. CDR1 KGHSH and CDR2 LQKENI come from the germline V gene. The CDR3 totals 14 residues. Here the CDR3 reads CASSPGQTNTEAFF. CDR3 bases: TGTGCCAGCTCACCGGGACAGACGAACACTGAAGCTTTCTTT.

V and J are TRBV5-1 and TRBJ2-7; D remains unclear. This CDR3 is 15 amino acids long. Germline-derived CDR1 and CDR2 are SGHRS and YFSETQ. V dropped 3 bases and J dropped 4 bases, with 17 bases sitting between them. The CDR3 DNA sequence: TGCGCCAGCAGCTCCCGCGTTACCGTAAAATACGAGCAGTACTTC. This encodes CASSSRVTVKYEQYF.

CDR3: CASSWRQGDGYTF. The CDR3 coding sequence is TGTGCCAGCAGCTGGCGACAGGGCGATGGCTACACCTTC. This rearrangement joins TRBV7-3 to TRBJ1-2; 7 bases are a match to TRBD1. Germline V lookup: CDR1 SGHTA, CDR2 FQGTGA. J gave up 6 bases and V 4 bases, and 5 bases lay outside the gene matches. There are 13 residues in the CDR3.

The chain uses TRBV7-2 and TRBJ1-1, with TRBD1 as a possible D gene (5 bases). CDR1 and CDR2 (germline): SGHTA, FQGNSA. The CDR3 has 13 residues. Trimming left V 5 bases short and J 8 bases short, with 15 bases between. This chain's CDR3 is CASSHGTGLEAFF. CDR3 bases: TGTGCCAGCAGCCATGGGACGGGACTAGAAGCTTTCTTT.

The CDR3 bases are TGTGCCAGCACTCACCGGGACTCCAATTCACCCCTCCACTTT. Translating gives CASTHRDSNSPLHF. The V gene is TRBV6-6, the J gene TRBJ1-6; maybe TRBD1 (5 bases). The CDR3 runs to 14 residues. The V and J ends lost 7 bases and 7 bases respectively, with 14 bases between them. CDR1 is MNHNY and CDR2 is SVGAGI in the germline V gene (reference sequence).

The rearrangement uses TRBV19 and TRBJ2-2, with D perhaps TRBD2 (5 bases). This CDR3 region has 16 residues. CDR1 LNHDA and CDR2 SQIVND come from the germline V gene (reference sequence). V lost 7 bases to trimming and J lost 1 base, with 16 bases between them. CDR3 in DNA: TGTGCCAGTATCGGGATAAGACGGAAGAACACCGGGGAGCTGTTTTTT. Amino acid sequence: CASIGIRRKNTGELFF.

CDR3 protein: CASSLDVGRIYGYTF. CDR3 DNA sequence: TGTGCCAGCAGCTTGGATGTTGGCAGAATCTATGGCTACACCTTC. The chain links TRBV5-6 to TRBJ1-2; D is unresolved. V shed 0 bases and J shed 4 bases, with 13 bases lying between them. Germline V CDR1 and CDR2: SGHDT, YYEEEE. CDR3 length: 15 residues.

The V call is TRBV5-1, the J call TRBJ1-6; 7 nucleotides align to TRBD1. Germline V gene sequence: CDR1 SGHRS, CDR2 YFSETQ. Trimming at V came to 3 bases and at J to 7 bases, leaving 7 bases not matched to a gene. CDR3 length equals 15 residues. As DNA, the CDR3 is TGCGCCAGCAGCTCGGGCGGGACAGCCAATTCACCCCTCCACTTT. This sequence encodes CASSSGGTANSPLHF.

J is TRBJ1-3 and V is TRBV15; a possible D gene is TRBD1 (5 bases). The CDR3 runs to 15 residues. Germline V CDR1 and CDR2: LNHNV, YYDKDF (reference sequence). V lost 5 bases and J 1 base, leaving 12 bases between the germline ends. CDR3 sequence (DNA): TGTGCCACCAGCTGGGGGGAGGTATCTGGAAACACCATATATTTT. Its protein is CATSWGEVSGNTIYF.

CDR3 DNA sequence: TGTGCCAGCAGCTTTCGACAGGTGAGCTCCTACAATGAGCAGTTCTTC. This sequence encodes CASSFRQVSSYNEQFF. This chain connects TRBV5-4 to TRBJ2-1, with D tentatively TRBD1 (6 bases). Germline V lookup: CDR1 SGHNT, CDR2 YYREEE (reference sequence). The CDR3 length is 16 residues. Trimming left V 2 bases short and J 0 bases short, with 12 bases between.

The chain recombines TRBV5-6 with TRBJ1-5; weak D call: TRBD1 (5 bases). Germline loops: CDR1 SGHDT, CDR2 YYEEEE. The V end was cut by 0 bases, the J end by 3 bases, with 16 bases between. The CDR3 extends over 17 amino acids. CDR3: CASSLAVGAMYNQPQHF. Here the CDR3 DNA reads TGTGCCAGCAGCTTGGCCGTAGGGGCTATGTACAATCAGCCCCAGCATTTT.